The 10 T cell receptor beta chains given below trace back to one sample, sequenced in a study of vaccination and CD4 T cells after COVID-19. These receptors' targets are unknown. The Oncomine TCR Beta short-read assay was applied to DNA of cultured CD4+ T cells. Genomic DNA was drawn out of CD4+ T cells grown in culture. TCRdb ran MiXCR on the PCR reads and lists one entry per CDR3 protein. The table lists several thousand distinct CDR3 sequences, 25% to 40% of them singletons. The treatment is: approximately nine-day PBMC culture with coronavirus spike peptide pools or control peptides (ViraFEST assay). Gathering of the CD4+ T cells, from the unexposed donor, took place before the COVID-19 pandemic (2011-2018). The sample was CD4+ T cells from blood, cultured in vitro. These receptors were obtained from a human donor in good health.

The chain has TRBV11-1 and TRBJ2-6; D not resolved. Germline-derived CDR1 and CDR2 are SGHAT and FQDESV (reference sequence). V was cut by 5 bases and J by 0 bases, with 5 bases left in between. There are 14 residues in the CDR3. The CDR3 reads CASSHYSGANVLTF. The CDR3 DNA sequence: TGTGCCAGCAGCCACTACTCTGGGGCCAACGTCCTGACTTTC.

In the case of this clonotype: A read error may account for a junction end that differs from germline. The gene calls are TRBV28 and TRBJ1-2; weak D call: TRBD1 (5 bases). The CDR3 is made up of 11 amino acids. Germline lookup yields CDR1 MDHEN and CDR2 SYDVKM. The CDR3 here is CASSFHAATAF. As DNA, the CDR3 is TGTGCCAGCAGTTTTCATGCCGCGACAGCCTTC.

The V gene is TRBV21-1, the J gene TRBJ1-6; no DNA check was done on the table's D call, TRBD1. TRBV21-1 is a pseudogene segment. CDR3 length equals 16 residues. Here the CDR3 reads CASTNTVGRGDSPLHF. CDR3 nucleotides: TGTGCCAGCACAAACACGGTAGGCAGAGGGGATTCACCCCTCCACTTT.

The chain links TRBV5-1 to TRBJ2-3; possible D gene TRBD2, 5 bases. The ends were cut back, 4 bases at V and 4 bases at J, with 13 bases in the middle. Germline V gene data show CDR1 as SGHRS and CDR2 as YFSETQ. The CDR3 is 14 amino acids. The CDR3 spells CASSRRLGADTQYF. The CDR3, as DNA: TGCGCCAGCAGCCGGAGGCTCGGGGCAGATACGCAGTATTTT.

The genes are TRBV10-3 and TRBJ2-7, with D tentatively TRBD2 (6 bases). Looked up from germline, CDR1 is ENHRY and CDR2 is SYGVKD. This CDR3 has 13 residues. Trimming took off 11 bases at V and 2 bases at J, with 16 bases between the two ends. CDR3 loop: CAYRGDSAYEQYF. CDR3 bases: TGTGCCTACCGCGGGGACTCTGCCTACGAGCAGTACTTC.

The chain uses TRBV10-3 and TRBJ1-2; maybe TRBD1 (5 bases). The germline V and J ends were trimmed by 0 bases and 1 base, with 15 bases remaining between them. The CDR3 spans 17 residues. The germline CDR1 and CDR2 sequences are ENHRY and SYGVKD. In DNA, the CDR3 is TGTGCCATCAGTGAGTCTGGGGGAACCGCCTTTAACTATGGCTACACCTTC. Translated, it gives CAISESGGTAFNYGYTF.

The V call is TRBV20-1, the J call TRBJ2-1; 7 positions agree with TRBD2. This CDR3 region has 14 residues. With 1 base clipped from V and 5 bases from J, the junction kept 5 bases outside the gene matches. CDR1 and CDR2 from the germline V gene are DFQATT and SNEGSKA (reference sequence). The DNA of the CDR3 is TGCAGTGCTAGAGGGCTAGCGGTAGACAATGAGCAGTTCTTC. Encoded protein: CSARGLAVDNEQFF.

This clonotype has more than one count but fewer than ten. This chain links TRBV7-2 with TRBJ1-1; 12 positions agree with TRBD1. The V gene's germline CDR1 is SGHTA and CDR2 FQGNSA. V dropped 9 bases and J dropped 11; count of bases not matched to a gene: 13. The CDR3 consists of 14 residues. CDR3 DNA: TGTGCCAGTTCCCGGGACAGGGGGCTAGGGAATGCTTTCTTT. Amino acids: CASSRDRGLGNAFF.

V and J are TRBV2 and TRBJ1-1; D ambiguous. Trimming took off 5 bases at V and 1 base at J, with 14 bases between the two ends. The CDR3 length is 15 residues. Germline V gives CDR1 SNHLY, CDR2 FYNNEI. In nucleotides, the CDR3 is TGTGCCAGCAGTACCCGGGAAGAGGCGAACACTGAAGCTTTCTTT. This encodes CASSTREEANTEAFF. The complete variable domain, with remaining parts taken from reference TRBV2 and TRBJ1-1, reads EPEVTQTPSHQVTQMGQEVILRCVPISNHLYFYWYRQILGQKVEFLVSFYNNEISEKSEIFDDQFSVERPDGSNFTLKIRSTKLEDSAMYFCASSTREEANTEAFFGQGTRLTVV.

This clonotype was picked up a small number of times. The rearrangement links TRBV20-1 to TRBJ2-5, with a weak D call TRBD2 (5 bases). Germline assignment: CDR1 DFQATT and CDR2 SNEGSKA (reference sequence). The ends were cut back, 5 bases at V and 1 base at J, with 14 bases in the middle. The CDR3 runs to 14 residues. The CDR3 sequence: CSARRSGVQETQYF. The CDR3 nucleotides are TGCAGTGCTCGGCGGAGCGGTGTCCAAGAGACCCAGTACTTC.